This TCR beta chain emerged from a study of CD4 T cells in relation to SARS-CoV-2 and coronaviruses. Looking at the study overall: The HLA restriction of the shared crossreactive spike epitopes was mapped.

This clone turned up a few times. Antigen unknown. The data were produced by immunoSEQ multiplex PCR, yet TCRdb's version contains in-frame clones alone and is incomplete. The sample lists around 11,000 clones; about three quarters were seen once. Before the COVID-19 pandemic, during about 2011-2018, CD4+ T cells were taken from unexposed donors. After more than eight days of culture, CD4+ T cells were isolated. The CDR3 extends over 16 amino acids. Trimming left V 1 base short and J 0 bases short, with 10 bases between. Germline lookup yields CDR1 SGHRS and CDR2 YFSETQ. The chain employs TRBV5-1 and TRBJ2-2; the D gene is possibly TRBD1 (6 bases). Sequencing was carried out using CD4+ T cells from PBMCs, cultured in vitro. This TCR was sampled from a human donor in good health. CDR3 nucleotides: TGCGCCAGCAGCTTGAGACAGGCAGCGAACACCGGGGAGCTGTTTTTT. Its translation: CASSLRQAANTGELFF.